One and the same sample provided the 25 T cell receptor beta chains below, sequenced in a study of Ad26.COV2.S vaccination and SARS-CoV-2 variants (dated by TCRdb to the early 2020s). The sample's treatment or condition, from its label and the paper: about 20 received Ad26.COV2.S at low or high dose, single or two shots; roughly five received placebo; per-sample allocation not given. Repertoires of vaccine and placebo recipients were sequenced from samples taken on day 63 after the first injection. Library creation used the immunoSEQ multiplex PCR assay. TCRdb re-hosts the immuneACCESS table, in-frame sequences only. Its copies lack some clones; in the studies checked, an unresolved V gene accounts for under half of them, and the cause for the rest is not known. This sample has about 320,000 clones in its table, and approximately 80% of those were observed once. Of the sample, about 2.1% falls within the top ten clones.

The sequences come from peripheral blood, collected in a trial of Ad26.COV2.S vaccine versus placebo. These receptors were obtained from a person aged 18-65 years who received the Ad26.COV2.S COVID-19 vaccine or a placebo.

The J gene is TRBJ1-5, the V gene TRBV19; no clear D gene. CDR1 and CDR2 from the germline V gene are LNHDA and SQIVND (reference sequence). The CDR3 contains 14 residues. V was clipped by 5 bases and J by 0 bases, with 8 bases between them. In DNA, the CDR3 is TGTGCCAGTAGTCGTGATTATAGCAATCAGCCCCAGCATTTT. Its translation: CASSRDYSNQPQHF. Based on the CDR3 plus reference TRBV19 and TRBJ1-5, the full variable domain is DGGITQSPKYLFRKEGQNVTLSCEQNLNHDAMYWYRQDPGQGLRLIYYSQIVNDFQKGDIAEGYSVSREKKESFPLTVTSAQKNPTAFYLCASSRDYSNQPQHFGDGTRLSIL.

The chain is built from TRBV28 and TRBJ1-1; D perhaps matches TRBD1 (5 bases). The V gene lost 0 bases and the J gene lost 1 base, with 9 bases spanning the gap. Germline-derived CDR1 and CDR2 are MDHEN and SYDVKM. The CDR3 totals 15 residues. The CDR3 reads CASSLWGQTNTEAFF. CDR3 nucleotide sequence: TGTGCCAGCAGTTTATGGGGGCAGACGAACACTGAAGCTTTCTTT.

CDR3 bases: TGTGCCATCAGTGAGTCGAGGGGGCGCGGGGGCAACACTGAAGCTTTCTTT. Residues: CAISESRGRGGNTEAFF. The chain has TRBV10-3 and TRBJ1-1, with TRBD1 matching over 7 bases. The germline gives CDR1 ENHRY, CDR2 SYGVKD. The CDR3 consists of 17 residues. The V gene end was trimmed by 0 bases and the J gene end by 2 bases; junction bases not matched to a gene: 9.

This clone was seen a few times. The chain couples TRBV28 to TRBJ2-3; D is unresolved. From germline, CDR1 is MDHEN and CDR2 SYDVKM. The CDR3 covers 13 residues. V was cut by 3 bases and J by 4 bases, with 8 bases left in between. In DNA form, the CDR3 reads TGTGCCAGCAGTTTTCAGGTGTCAGATACGCAGTATTTT. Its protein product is CASSFQVSDTQYF.

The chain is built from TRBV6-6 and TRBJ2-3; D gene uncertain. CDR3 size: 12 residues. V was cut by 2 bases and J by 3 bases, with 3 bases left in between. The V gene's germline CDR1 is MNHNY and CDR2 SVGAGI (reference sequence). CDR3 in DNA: TGTGCCAGCAGTTACGGGACAGATACGCAGTATTTT. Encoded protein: CASSYGTDTQYF.

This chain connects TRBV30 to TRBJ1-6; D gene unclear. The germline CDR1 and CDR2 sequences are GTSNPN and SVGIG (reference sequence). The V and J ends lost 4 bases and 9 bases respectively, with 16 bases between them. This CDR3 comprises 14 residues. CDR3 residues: CAWNSGGPGSPLHF. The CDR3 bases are TGTGCCTGGAATTCGGGCGGCCCCGGTTCACCCCTCCACTTT.

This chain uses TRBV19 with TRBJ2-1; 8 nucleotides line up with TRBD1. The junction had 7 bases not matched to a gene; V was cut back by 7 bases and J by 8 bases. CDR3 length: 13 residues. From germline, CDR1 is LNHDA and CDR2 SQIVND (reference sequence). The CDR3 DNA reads TGTGCCAGTACGAGACAGGGGCGGGATGAGCAGTTCTTC. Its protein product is CASTRQGRDEQFF.

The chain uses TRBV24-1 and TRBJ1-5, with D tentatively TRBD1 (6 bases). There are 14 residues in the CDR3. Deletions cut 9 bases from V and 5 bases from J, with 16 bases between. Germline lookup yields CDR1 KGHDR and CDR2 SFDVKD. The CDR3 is CATGTHSGDQPQHF. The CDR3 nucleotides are TGTGCCACCGGGACTCACTCAGGGGATCAGCCCCAGCATTTT.

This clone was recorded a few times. The CDR3 DNA reads TGTGCCAGCAGTCCTCAAGGGGGAAGGAATTCACCCCTCCACTTT. It specifies CASSPQGGRNSPLHF. The chain carries TRBV4-2 and TRBJ1-6; possible D gene TRBD1, 6 bases. The V and J ends lost 6 bases and 7 bases respectively, with 16 bases between them. From germline, CDR1 is LGHNA and CDR2 YNFKEQ. The CDR3 is 15 residues long.

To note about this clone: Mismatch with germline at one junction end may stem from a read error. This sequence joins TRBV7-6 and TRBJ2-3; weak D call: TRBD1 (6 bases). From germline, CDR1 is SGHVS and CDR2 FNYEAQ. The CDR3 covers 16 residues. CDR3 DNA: TGTGCCAGCGGCCCCGAGCAGGGGATTTCCGGAGATATGCAGTATTTT. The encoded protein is CASGPEQGISGDMQYF.

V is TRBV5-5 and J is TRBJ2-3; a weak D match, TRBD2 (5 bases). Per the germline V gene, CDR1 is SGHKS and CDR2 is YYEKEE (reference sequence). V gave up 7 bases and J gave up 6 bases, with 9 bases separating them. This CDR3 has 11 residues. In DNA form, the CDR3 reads TGTGCCAGCGCGCGGGTGGATACGCAGTATTTT. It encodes CASARVDTQYF.

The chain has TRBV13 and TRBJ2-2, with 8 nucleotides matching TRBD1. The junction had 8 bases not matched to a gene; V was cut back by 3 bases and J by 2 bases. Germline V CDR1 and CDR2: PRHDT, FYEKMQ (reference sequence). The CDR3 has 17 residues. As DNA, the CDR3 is TGTGCCAGCAGCTTGAGCCGTGACAGGGGTAACACCGGGGAGCTGTTTTTT. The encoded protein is CASSLSRDRGNTGELFF.

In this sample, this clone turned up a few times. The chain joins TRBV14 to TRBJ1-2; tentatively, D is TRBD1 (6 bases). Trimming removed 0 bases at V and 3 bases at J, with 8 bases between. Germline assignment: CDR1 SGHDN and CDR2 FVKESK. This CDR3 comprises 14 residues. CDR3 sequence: CASSQDNRDYGYTF. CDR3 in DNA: TGTGCCAGCAGCCAAGATAACAGGGACTATGGCTACACCTTC.

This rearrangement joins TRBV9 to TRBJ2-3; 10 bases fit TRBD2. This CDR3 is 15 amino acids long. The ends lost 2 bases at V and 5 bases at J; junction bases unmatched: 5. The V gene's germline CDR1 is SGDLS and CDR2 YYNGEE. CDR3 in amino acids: CASSVVSGGRDTQYF. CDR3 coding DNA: TGTGCCAGCAGCGTGGTTAGCGGGGGGAGAGATACGCAGTATTTT.

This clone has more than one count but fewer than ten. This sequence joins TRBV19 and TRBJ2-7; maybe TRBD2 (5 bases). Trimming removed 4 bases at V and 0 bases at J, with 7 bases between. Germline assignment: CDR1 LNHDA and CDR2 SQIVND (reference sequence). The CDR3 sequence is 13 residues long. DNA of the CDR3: TGTGCCAGTAGTACGGGGAGCTCCTACGAGCAGTACTTC. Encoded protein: CASSTGSSYEQYF.

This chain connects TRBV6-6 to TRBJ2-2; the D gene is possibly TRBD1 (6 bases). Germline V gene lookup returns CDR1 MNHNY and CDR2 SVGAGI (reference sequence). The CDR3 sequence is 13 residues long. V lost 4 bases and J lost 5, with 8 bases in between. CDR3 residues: CASSSQGTGELFF. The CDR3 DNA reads TGTGCCAGCAGTTCTCAGGGGACCGGGGAGCTGTTTTTT.

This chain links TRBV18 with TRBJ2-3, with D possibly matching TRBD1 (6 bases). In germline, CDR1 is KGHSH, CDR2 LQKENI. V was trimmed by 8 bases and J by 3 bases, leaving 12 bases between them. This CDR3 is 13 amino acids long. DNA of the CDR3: TGTGCCAGCCTAAAAACAGGGACAGATACGCAGTATTTT. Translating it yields CASLKTGTDTQYF.

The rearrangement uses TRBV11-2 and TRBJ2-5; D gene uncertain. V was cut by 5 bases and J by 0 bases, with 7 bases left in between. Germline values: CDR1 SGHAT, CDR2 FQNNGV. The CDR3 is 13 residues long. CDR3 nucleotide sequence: TGTGCCAGCAGCCCTCGGTACCAAGAGACCCAGTACTTC. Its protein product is CASSPRYQETQYF.

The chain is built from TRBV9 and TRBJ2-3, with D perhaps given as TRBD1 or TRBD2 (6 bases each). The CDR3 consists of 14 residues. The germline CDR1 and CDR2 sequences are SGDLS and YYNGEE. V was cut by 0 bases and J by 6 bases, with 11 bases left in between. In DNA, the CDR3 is TGTGCCAGCAGCGTAGAGGGGGGTTGGGATACGCAGTATTTT. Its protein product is CASSVEGGWDTQYF. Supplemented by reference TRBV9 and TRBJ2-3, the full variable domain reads DSGVTQTPKHLITATGQRVTLRCSPRSGDLSVYWYQQSLDQGLQFLIQYYNGEERAKGNILERFSAQQFPDLHSELNLSSLELGDSALYFCASSVEGGWDTQYFGPGTRLTVL.

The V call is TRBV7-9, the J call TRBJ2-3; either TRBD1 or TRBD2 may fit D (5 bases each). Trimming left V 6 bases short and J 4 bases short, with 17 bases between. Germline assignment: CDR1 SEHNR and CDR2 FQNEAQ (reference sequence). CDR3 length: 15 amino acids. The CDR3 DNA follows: TGTGCCAGCAGTTCTGGGACGAAAAGGGCAGATACGCAGTATTTT. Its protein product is CASSSGTKRADTQYF.

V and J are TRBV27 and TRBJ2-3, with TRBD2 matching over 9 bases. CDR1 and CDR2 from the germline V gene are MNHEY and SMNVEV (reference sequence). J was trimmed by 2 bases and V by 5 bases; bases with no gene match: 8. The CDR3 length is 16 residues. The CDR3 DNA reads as TGTGCCAGCAGTCTTATAGCGGGGGTAGACACAGATACGCAGTATTTT. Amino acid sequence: CASSLIAGVDTDTQYF.

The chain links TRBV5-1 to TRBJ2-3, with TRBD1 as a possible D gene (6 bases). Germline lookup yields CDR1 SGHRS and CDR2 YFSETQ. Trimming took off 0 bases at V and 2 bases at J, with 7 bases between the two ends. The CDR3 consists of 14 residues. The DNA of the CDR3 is TGCGCCAGCAGCTTGGGACAGGCCACAGATACGCAGTATTTT. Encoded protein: CASSLGQATDTQYF.

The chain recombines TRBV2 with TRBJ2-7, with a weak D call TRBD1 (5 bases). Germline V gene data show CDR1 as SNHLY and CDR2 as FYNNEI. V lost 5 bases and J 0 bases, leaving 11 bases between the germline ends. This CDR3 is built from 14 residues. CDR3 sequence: CASSRGRVSYEQYF. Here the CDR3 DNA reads TGTGCCAGCAGTAGGGGCAGGGTCTCCTACGAGCAGTACTTC.

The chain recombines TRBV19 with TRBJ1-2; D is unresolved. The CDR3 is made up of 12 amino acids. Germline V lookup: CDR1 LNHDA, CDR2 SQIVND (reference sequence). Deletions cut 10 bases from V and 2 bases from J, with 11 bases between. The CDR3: CATSWGNYGYTF. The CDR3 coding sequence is TGTGCCACCTCGTGGGGAAACTATGGCTACACCTTC.

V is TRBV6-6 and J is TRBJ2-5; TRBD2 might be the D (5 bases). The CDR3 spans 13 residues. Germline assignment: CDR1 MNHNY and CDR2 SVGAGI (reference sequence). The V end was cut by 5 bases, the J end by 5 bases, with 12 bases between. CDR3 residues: CASSGIQRETQYF. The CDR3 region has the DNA TGTGCCAGCAGTGGCATCCAGCGGGAGACCCAGTACTTC.